This T cell receptor (beta chain) derives from a study of blood T cell repertoires in COVID-19. Across the whole study: From the United States, Italy and Spain came samples of acute and convalescent COVID-19.

The CDR3 loop spans 14 amino acids. Trimming removed 2 bases at V and 4 bases at J, with 8 bases between. Germline-derived CDR1 and CDR2 are MDHEN and SYDVKM. To note about this clone: In the same sample, other DNA sequences code for this CDR3.

This table comes from immunoSEQ multiplex PCR, and its TCRdb copy is limited to in-frame clones, with some not included. Of 110,000 or so clones listed, roughly 76% are singletons. This sequence was found in a woman aged 65 to 85 with acute or convalescent COVID-19. The V and J genes are TRBV28 and TRBJ1-4; no definite D call. Specimen: peripheral blood. The chain's CDR3 is CASSLPGGNEKLFF. In DNA form, the CDR3 reads TGTGCCAGCAGTTTACCGGGTGGTAATGAAAAACTGTTTTTT.